This T cell receptor beta chain was retrieved from a study of cytomegalovirus exposure and HLA in healthy donors (dated by TCRdb to between 2016 and 2019). A note on the overall study: According to a later analysis, the 120 or so validation repertoires were produced on the same platform as the approximately 610 repertoires of the first cohort. To predict cytomegalovirus infection status, the study brought together high-throughput TCR immunosequencing, statistical association of individual TCRs with disease status, and machine learning. In addition to the first cohort of 500 to 850 subjects, a separate validation cohort of approximately 110 different subjects was used. The aim of the study was to test whether cataloging public T cell receptors could identify signatures of past pathogen exposure. What the work shows at the level of the full study, not this receptor alone: The classifier was reported to diagnose cytomegalovirus status with high specificity and sensitivity in both the original cohort and the validation cohort. Of the cluster scores, 94% were above 0 in a later analysis, which found that TCRs clustered in the first cohort also tended to co-occur in the 120 validation repertoires. The authors suggested that the approach could potentially be generalized to other disease states and immunological phenotypes. A few of the identified cytomegalovirus-associated TCR beta chains were confirmed in vitro to be specific for cytomegalovirus antigens. A later analysis lacked HLA typing for the validation cohort, so it scored co-occurrence in that cohort across all 110 or so repertoires. In the study, 150 to 200 TCR beta chains were listed as associated with cytomegalovirus. Across donors, most TCR sequences were observed very rarely, whereas some public TCRs were present in many individuals.

The library was generated by the immunoSEQ multiplex PCR assay. Per the authors' processing: A statistical classification framework was built for diagnosing cytomegalovirus status from the catalog of TCR beta chain sequences. The table comes from immuneACCESS by way of TCRdb, which keeps in-frame sequences with V and J called. Part of the clones is missing from these tables; in studies checked, under half for an unresolved V gene and the rest for unknown reasons. V and J calls and clone size are copied from that table; D and trimming were computed from the DNA. The sample yields hundreds of thousands of clones; roughly 90% were counted once. 0.8% to 0.85% of the sample lies in the top ten. Donors formed part of the validation cohort, which comprised 120 subjects and was distinct from the first cohort of 550 to 850 subjects. In the germline V gene, CDR1 corresponds to LGHNA and CDR2 to YNFKEQ. There are 16 amino acids in the CDR3, from cysteine to phenylalanine inclusive. The retained sequence is limited to the CDR3, 48 bases, with the frame set at the first base. V lost 0 bases and J lost 4 bases, and the count of bases not matched to a germline gene is 4.

About this clone itself: This clone's antigen is unknown. Within one base of it there is no much larger clone, and no base qualities were kept.

This TCR was recovered from a woman aged 18 to 35 in good health and CMV-seronegative. Sequencing was done on a sample of PBMCs. This sequence uses TRBV4-2 and TRBJ2-3; the junction holds 10 bases that match TRBD2. The sequenced DNA: TGTGCCAGCAGCCAAGATGGGAGCGGGGGGGCAGATACGCAGTATTTT. The translation is CASSQDGSGGADTQYF.